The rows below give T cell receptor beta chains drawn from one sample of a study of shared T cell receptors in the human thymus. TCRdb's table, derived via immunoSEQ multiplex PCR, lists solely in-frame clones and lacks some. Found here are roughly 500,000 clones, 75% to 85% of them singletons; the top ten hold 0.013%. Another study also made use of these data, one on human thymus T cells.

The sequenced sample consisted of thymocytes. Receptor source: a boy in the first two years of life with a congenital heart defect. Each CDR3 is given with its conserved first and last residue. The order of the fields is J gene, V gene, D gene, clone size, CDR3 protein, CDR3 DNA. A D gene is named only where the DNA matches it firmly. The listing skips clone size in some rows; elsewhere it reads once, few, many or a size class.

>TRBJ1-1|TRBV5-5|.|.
CASTQSQVWNTEAFF
TGTGCCAGCACCCAATCCCAGGTCTGGAACACTGAAGCTTTCTTT
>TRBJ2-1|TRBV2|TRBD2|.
CANNAGGSYNEQFF
TGTGCCAACAATGCGGGAGGGTCCTACAATGAGCAGTTCTTC
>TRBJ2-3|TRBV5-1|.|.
CASGSSGDATDTQYF
TGCGCCAGCGGGAGTAGCGGAGACGCCACAGATACGCAGTATTTT
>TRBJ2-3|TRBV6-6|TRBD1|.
CASSRGQHSTDTQYF
TGTGCCAGCAGCCGGGGACAGCATAGCACAGATACGCAGTATTTT
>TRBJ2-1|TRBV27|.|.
CASRREAGHYNEQFF
TGTGCCAGCAGACGAGAGGCAGGACACTACAATGAGCAGTTCTTC
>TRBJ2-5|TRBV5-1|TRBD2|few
CASSPGLAGGFQETQYF
TGCGCCAGCAGCCCGGGACTAGCGGGAGGGTTCCAAGAGACCCAGTACTTC
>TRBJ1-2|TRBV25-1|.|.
CASSFTGPGYGHTF
TGTGCCAGCAGCTTCACAGGGCCGGGTTATGGCCACACCTTC
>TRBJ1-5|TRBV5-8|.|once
CASSFRQRNQPQHF
TGTGCCAGCAGCTTTAGACAGCGCAATCAGCCCCAGCATTTT
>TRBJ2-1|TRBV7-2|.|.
CASSRGRERHNEQFF
TGTGCCAGCAGCCGGGGGCGGGAGCGGCACAATGAGCAGTTCTTC
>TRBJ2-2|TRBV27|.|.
CASSFFDRQSTGELFF
TGTGCCAGCAGTTTCTTCGACAGACAGTCCACCGGGGAGCTGTTTTTT
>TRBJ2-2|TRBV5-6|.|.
CASSLKPTGELFF
TGTGCCAGCAGCTTAAAGCCGACCGGGGAGCTGTTTTTT
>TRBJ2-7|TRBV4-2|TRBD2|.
CASSQLSSGRHPPPYEQYF
TGTGCCAGCAGCCAACTCTCTAGCGGGAGACACCCACCCCCCTACGAGCAGTACTTC
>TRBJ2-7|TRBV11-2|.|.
CASSPEERKSYEQYF
TGTGCCAGCAGCCCCGAGGAGCGGAAATCCTACGAGCAGTACTTC
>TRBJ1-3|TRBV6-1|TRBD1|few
CASSERRDRQSSGNTIYF
TGTGCCAGCAGTGAAAGGCGGGACAGGCAGAGCTCTGGAAACACCATATATTTT
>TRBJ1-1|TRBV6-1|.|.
CASGQFLADTEAFF
TGTGCCAGCGGACAGTTCCTAGCAGACACTGAAGCTTTCTTT